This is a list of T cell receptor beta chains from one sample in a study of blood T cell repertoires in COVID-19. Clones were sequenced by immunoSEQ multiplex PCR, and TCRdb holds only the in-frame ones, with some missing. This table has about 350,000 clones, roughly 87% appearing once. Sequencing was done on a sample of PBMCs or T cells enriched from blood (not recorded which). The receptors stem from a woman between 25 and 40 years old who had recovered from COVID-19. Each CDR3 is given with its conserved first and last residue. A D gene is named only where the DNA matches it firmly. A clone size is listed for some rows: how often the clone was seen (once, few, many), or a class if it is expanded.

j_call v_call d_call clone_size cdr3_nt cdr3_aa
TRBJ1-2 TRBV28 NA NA TGTGCCGTTACTCCCGGGACTAACTATGGCTACACCTTC CAVTPGTNYGYTF
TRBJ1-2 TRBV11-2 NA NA TGTGCCAGCAGCTTACAGGGATTCGGCTACACCTTC CASSLQGFGYTF
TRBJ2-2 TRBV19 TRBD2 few TGTGCCAGTAGTATAAGTTTTGAGCGGGGGTTGACCGGGGAGCTGTTTTTT CASSISFERGLTGELFF
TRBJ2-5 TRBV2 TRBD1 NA TGTGCCAGCAGACCTGGGACAGGGGAGACCCAGTACTTC CASRPGTGETQYF
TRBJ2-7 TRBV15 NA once TGTGCCACCAGAGCGGGCCCGGGGCCCTCGGACGAGCAGTACTTC CATRAGPGPSDEQYF
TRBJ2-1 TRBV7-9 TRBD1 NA TGTGCCAGCAGCTTAGTAGCTTCGACAGGGGGAAAGAATGAGCAGTTCTTC CASSLVASTGGKNEQFF
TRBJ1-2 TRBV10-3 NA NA TGTGCCATCAAGACAGCCGGCTTCTATGGCTACACCTTC CAIKTAGFYGYTF
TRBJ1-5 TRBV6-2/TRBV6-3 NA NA TGTGCCAGCAGTTACTCGAGCAGGGGTGGCAATCAGCCCCAGCATTTT CASSYSSRGGNQPQHF
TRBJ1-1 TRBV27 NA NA TGTGCCAGCAGTTTAGCGGGACCCGGGAACACTGAAGCTTTCTTT CASSLAGPGNTEAFF
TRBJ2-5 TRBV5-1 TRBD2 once TGCGCCAGCAGCTTGGATGGGACTAGCGGGGAGACCCAGTACTTC CASSLDGTSGETQYF
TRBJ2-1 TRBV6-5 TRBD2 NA TGTGCCAGCATGGAGTTAGCGGGGTGGGGTGAGCAGTTCTTC CASMELAGWGEQFF
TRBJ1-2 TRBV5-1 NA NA TGCGCCAGCAGCTTGGACAGCCGATCCTATGGCTACACCTTC CASSLDSRSYGYTF
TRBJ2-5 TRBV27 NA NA TGTGCCAGGAACAGGGTCTCGGAGACCCAGTACTTC CARNRVSETQYF
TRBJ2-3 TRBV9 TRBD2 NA TGTGCCAGCAGCGCTGGGGGGGGAGATTGGTCAGATACGCAGTATTTT CASSAGGGDWSDTQYF
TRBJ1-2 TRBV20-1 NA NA TGCAGTTCAACCGCAGGGCGCTACACCTTC CSSTAGRYTF
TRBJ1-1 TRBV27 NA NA TGTGCCAGCAGACCCCCGGGGGTTTCTTATTGGGGCACTGAAGCTTTCTTT CASRPPGVSYWGTEAFF
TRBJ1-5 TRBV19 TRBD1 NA TGTGCCACCTCAGGGGGCGATCAGCCCCAGCATTTT CATSGGDQPQHF
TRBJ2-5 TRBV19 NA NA TGTGCCAGTAGCCCAGGCGCAGGGCCCAAAGAGACCCAGTACTTC CASSPGAGPKETQYF
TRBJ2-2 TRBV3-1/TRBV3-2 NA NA TGTGCCAGCAGCCAAAGGACTAACACCGGGGAGCTGTTTTTT CASSQRTNTGELFF
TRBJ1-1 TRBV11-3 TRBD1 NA TGTGCCAGCAGCCGGGGGACAGGGGAGAACACTGAAGCTTTCTTT CASSRGTGENTEAFF
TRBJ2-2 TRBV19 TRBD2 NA TGTGCCAGTAGGGGACTAGCGACCGGGGAGCTGTTTTTT CASRGLATGELFF
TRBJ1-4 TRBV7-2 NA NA TGTGCCAGCAGCACGGGACACCAGAATGAAAAACTGTTTTTT CASSTGHQNEKLFF
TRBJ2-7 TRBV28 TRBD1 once TGTGCCAGCGGACGCCCGGGACAGGGTAAGGAGCAGTACTTC CASGRPGQGKEQYF
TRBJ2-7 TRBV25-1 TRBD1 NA TGTGCCAGCAGTGAATTGTTCCGGGACAGCTCCTACGAGCAGTACTTC CASSELFRDSSYEQYF
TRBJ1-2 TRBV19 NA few TGTGCCAGTAGTATAGGACAGACTAACTATGGCTACACCTTC CASSIGQTNYGYTF
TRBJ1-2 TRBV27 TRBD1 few TGTGCCAGCAGTCTCCGGACAGGGGGCAACTATGGCTACACCTTC CASSLRTGGNYGYTF
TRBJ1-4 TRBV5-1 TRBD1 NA TGCGCCAGCAGCAACCCGGGACAGGCTAATGAAAAACTGTTTTTT CASSNPGQANEKLFF
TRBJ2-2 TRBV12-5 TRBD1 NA TGTGCTAGTGGTTTGGCCTGGGGACAGTCTTCTAGCACCGGGGAGCTGTTTTTT CASGLAWGQSSSTGELFF
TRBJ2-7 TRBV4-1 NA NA TGCGCCAGCAGCCAGCCGGACAGACTTTACGAGCAGTACTTC CASSQPDRLYEQYF
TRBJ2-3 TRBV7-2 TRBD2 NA TGTGCCAGCAGCCCGGGACTAGCGGGGGGGATAGAGTATTTT CASSPGLAGGIEYF
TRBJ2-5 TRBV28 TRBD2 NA TGTGCCAGCAGTGAATGGACTAGCGGGGGGGCCCAAGAGACCCAGTACTTC CASSEWTSGGAQETQYF
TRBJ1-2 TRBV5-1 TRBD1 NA TGCGCCAGCAGCTTGGGGACAGGGCCCTACTATGGCTACACCTTC CASSLGTGPYYGYTF
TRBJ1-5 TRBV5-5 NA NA TGTGCCAGCACCCAAGCTGATAGCAATCAGCCCCAGCATTTT CASTQADSNQPQHF
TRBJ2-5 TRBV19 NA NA TGTGCCAGTAGTATCCAGGGAACAGGGACCCAGTACTTC CASSIQGTGTQYF
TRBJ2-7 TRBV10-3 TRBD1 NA TGTGCCATCAGTGAGACGACAGGGGTAGGGGACGAGCAGTACTTC CAISETTGVGDEQYF
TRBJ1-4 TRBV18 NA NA TGTGCCAGCTCGCCAGGGAGGCCGCCTAATGAAAAACTGTTTTTT CASSPGRPPNEKLFF
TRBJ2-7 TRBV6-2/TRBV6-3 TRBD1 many TGTGCCAGCAGCCGCCTGGGACAGGGCTCCTACGAGCAGTACTTC CASSRLGQGSYEQYF
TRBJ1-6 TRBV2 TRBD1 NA TGTGCCAGCAGCCGGGACAGGGAATCACCCCTCCACTTT CASSRDRESPLHF
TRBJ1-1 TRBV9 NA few TGTGCCAGCAGCGCCCGAGGGGGACAGAACACTGAAGCTTTCTTT CASSARGGQNTEAFF
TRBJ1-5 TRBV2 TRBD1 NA TGTGCCAGCAATGGACAGGGGGCTGCTCAGCCCCAGCATTTT CASNGQGAAQPQHF
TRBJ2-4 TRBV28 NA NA TGTGCCAGCAGACCACCCGGGTTACTAGCCAAAAACATTCAGTACTTC CASRPPGLLAKNIQYF
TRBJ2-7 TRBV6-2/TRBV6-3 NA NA TGTGCCAGCAGTTACTCCGCTGCGGGAAGCTCCTACGAGCAGTACTTC CASSYSAAGSSYEQYF
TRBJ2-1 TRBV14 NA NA TGTGCCAGCAGCCAAGGAGTCGGGGTTGAGCAGTTCTTC CASSQGVGVEQFF
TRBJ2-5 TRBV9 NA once TGTGCCAGCAGCTCAGGACAGAGGGAGACCCAGTACTTC CASSSGQRETQYF
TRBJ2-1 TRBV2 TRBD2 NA TGTGCCAGCAGTGAAAGGACTAGCGGGGGTCCTCCGAGCTCCTACAATGAGCAGTTCTTC CASSERTSGGPPSSYNEQFF
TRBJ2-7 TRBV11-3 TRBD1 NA TGTGCCAGCAGCCGGACAGGGGATCACGAGCAGTACTTC CASSRTGDHEQYF
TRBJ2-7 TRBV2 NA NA TGTGCCAGCAGTGAACAGCAGGGCATTGTGGAGTACGAGCAGTACTTC CASSEQQGIVEYEQYF
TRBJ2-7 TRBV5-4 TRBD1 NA TGTGCCAGCAGCTTCTCCCGGGACAGGGGCCGTGAGCAGTACTTC CASSFSRDRGREQYF
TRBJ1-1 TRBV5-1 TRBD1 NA TGCGCCAGCAGCTTACAGGGGGGGAACACTGAAGCTTTCTTT CASSLQGGNTEAFF
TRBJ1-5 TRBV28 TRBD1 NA TGTGCCAGCAGTAAGTCCCGGGACAGGGTACGGCAGCCCCAGCATTTT CASSKSRDRVRQPQHF
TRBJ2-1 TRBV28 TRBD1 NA TGTGCCAGCAGCGACAGGGGGCCGTACAATGAGCAGTTCTTC CASSDRGPYNEQFF